Sequencing of this T cell receptor (beta chain) was carried out in a study of graft-versus-host responses after intestinal transplantation (dated by TCRdb to about 2021). The study in broad terms: Recipients received multivisceral, liver-intestinal, or isolated intestinal transplants. After intestinal transplantation, graft-versus-host and host-versus-graft alloreactive T cell clones were followed in the graft, circulation and bone marrow using bulk TCR-beta CDR3 sequencing. Rather than going through the commercial service, samples from a few later patients were sequenced in-house on an Illumina MiSeq and processed with MiXCR. A peak of at least 4% donor T cells among recipient peripheral blood mononuclear cells was the definition used for donor T cell macrochimerism. All recipients received anti-thymocyte globulin induction followed by maintenance tacrolimus and steroids for around three years. To identify alloreactive clones, pre-transplant mixed lymphocyte reaction products were sequenced and then compared with unstimulated pre-transplant donor and recipient T cells. A cohort of roughly 25 intestinal transplant recipients, including one retransplant, was enrolled, and a few patients lacking pretransplant specimens were excluded. Overall study outcomes, separate from this receptor: The relatively low number and heterogeneity of intestinal transplant patients limited the conclusions. Early after transplant, declines in HvG clones were associated with peak levels of circulating GvH clones. Patients with donor T cell macrochimerism had high GvH to HvG T cell clonal ratios in their allografts. GvH clones turned up in recipient bone marrow, with some appearing earlier in ileal mucosa or blood, a pattern consistent with an intestinal mucosal origin.

The library was generated by the immunoSEQ multiplex PCR assay. For most patients, genomic DNA was isolated with the Qiagen DNeasy Blood and Tissue Kit and sent frozen to Adaptive Biotechnologies for TCR sequencing. High-throughput TCR-beta CDR3 sequencing of genomic DNA from most patients was performed by Adaptive Biotechnologies. From the authors' description of their analysis: Adaptive's ImmunoSEQ software was the source of the TCR sequencing data for 15 to 20 patients, while three other patients were processed with MiXCR and VDJtools. To correct CD4 versus CD8 sorting errors, sequences present in both subsets at a frequency ratio below 5:1 were removed. CDR3 nucleotide sequences shared between donor and recipient were removed because the origin of such sequences could not be assigned. Alloreactive clones required at least 2-fold expansion over unstimulated cells and minimum CFSE-low frequency of 0.002% (template counts) or 0.001% (read counts). A clone was considered mappable if detected in the sequenced pre-transplant spleen, lymph node, or MLR CFSE-low populations of the donor or recipient. The cumulative frequency of alloreactive clones was calculated as a percentage of all sequences, weighted by copy number. The source is immuneACCESS, and TCRdb retained only in-frame sequences with V and J called. Part of the clones is not carried over; for the studies checked, unresolved V genes explain less than half of this, and the remainder is unexplained. That table is the source of V, J and clone size, and D and trimming were worked out from the DNA. For this sample the table gives about 71,000 clones, of which 90% were detected only once. Roughly 1.3% of the sample belongs to the ten largest clones.

Note on this clone: No cognate antigen has been identified for it. It has no much larger one-base neighbor in the sample; base qualities were not kept.

From its cysteine to its phenylalanine, the CDR3 spans 13 amino acids. This entry keeps only the CDR3 DNA: 39 bases, framed from base 1. V is pared back by 1 base and J by 5 bases, with 8 bases lying between the germline termini. As encoded in the germline V gene, CDR1 is SNHLY while CDR2 is FYNNEI. The time point tag for this specimen amounts to: cells obtained before transplantation from donor or recipient. CD3+CD4+ and CD3+CD8+ populations were FACS-sorted from unstimulated pre-transplant donor and recipient cells taken from spleen or lymph nodes. The rearranged chain carries TRBV2 and TRBJ1-1; the D gene cannot be named for sure. The TCR originated in a human donor who received an intestinal transplant. The sequences come from unstimulated CD8+ T cells sorted from spleen or lymph node cells, collected before intestinal transplant. The CDR3 has the sequence CASSEGWATEAFF. The bases are TGTGCCAGCAGTGAAGGGTGGGCAACTGAAGCTTTCTTT. This CDR3, with the reference TRBV2 and TRBJ1-1 proteins standing in past its ends, gives the full variable domain EPEVTQTPSHQVTQMGQEVILRCVPISNHLYFYWYRQILGQKVEFLVSFYNNEISEKSEIFDDQFSVERPDGSNFTLKIRSTKLEDSAMYFCASSEGWATEAFFGQGTRLTVV.